The next 5 T cell receptor beta chains were all read from a single sample in a study of shared clonotypes between healthy human individuals. Produced via immunoSEQ multiplex PCR; TCRdb's table is partial and in-frame only. This sample has 2.3 million or so clones, with approximately 93% found just once. Sequenced sample: naive CD4+ T cells from PBMCs. The subset here: CD45RA+ positively selected. These receptors were taken from a man in his late teens or twenties in good health. Some clones in this sample may be carry-over from other donors' samples.

J is TRBJ2-7 and V is TRBV28; D tentatively reads TRBD1 or TRBD2 (5 bases each). The CDR3 is 15 amino acids. V was trimmed by 8 bases and J by 4 bases, leaving 21 bases between them. Germline-derived CDR1 and CDR2 are MDHEN and SYDVKM. Written as DNA, the CDR3 is TGTGCCAGCGTTGAAGGGACCTTAGGGAGTTACGAGCAGTACTTC. This sequence encodes CASVEGTLGSYEQYF.

V usage is TRBV12-1 and J usage is TRBJ2-6. TRBV12-1 is a known pseudogene. The CDR3 runs to 17 residues. DNA for the CDR3: TGTGCCAGCAGCTGTAGACATGTAACAAAGTCGGGCCAACGTCCTGACTTC. As protein: CASSCRHVTKSGQRPDF.

The V call is TRBV5-1, the J call TRBJ1-6; D is undetermined. The CDR3 contains 13 residues. Trimming took off 3 bases at V and 10 bases at J, with 11 bases between the two ends. Per germline, CDR1 SGHRS and CDR2 YFSETQ. The chain's CDR3 is CASSSDTRSPLHF. Here the CDR3 DNA reads TGCGCCAGCAGCTCTGACACGCGCTCACCCCTCCACTTT.

The rearrangement links TRBV28 to TRBJ2-5, with TRBD1 as a possible D gene (5 bases). The CDR3 has 13 amino acids. Germline CDR1 MDHEN, CDR2 SYDVKM. V was pared by 3 bases and J by 1 base, with 6 bases between. The CDR3 here is CASSFRAQETQYF. The CDR3 DNA sequence: TGTGCCAGCAGTTTCAGGGCCCAAGAGACCCAGTACTTC.

Turning to this clone: Different DNA sequences within this sample yield the same CDR3. The chain carries TRBV5-1 and TRBJ2-7, with D maybe TRBD2 (5 bases). The CDR3 is 14 amino acids. Germline V CDR1 and CDR2: SGHRS, YFSETQ. V was trimmed by 0 bases and J by 4 bases, leaving 11 bases between them. Here the CDR3 reads CASSLVGSGYEQYF. The CDR3 coding sequence is TGCGCCAGCAGCTTGGTTGGATCGGGGTACGAGCAGTACTTC.